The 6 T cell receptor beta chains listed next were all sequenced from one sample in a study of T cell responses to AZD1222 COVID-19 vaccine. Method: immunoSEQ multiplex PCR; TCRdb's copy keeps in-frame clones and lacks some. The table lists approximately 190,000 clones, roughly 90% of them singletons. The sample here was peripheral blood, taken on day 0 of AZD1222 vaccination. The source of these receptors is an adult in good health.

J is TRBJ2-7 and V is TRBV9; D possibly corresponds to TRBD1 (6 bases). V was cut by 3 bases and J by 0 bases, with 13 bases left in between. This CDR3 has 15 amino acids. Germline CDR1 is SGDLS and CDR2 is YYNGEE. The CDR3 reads CASSDHPGASYEQYF. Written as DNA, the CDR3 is TGTGCCAGCAGCGACCATCCAGGGGCCTCCTACGAGCAGTACTTC.

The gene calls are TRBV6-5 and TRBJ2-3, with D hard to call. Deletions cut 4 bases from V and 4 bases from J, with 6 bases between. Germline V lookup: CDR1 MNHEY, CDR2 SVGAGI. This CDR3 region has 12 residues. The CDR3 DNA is TGTGCCAGCAGTTTGGACCCAGATACGCAGTATTTT. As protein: CASSLDPDTQYF.

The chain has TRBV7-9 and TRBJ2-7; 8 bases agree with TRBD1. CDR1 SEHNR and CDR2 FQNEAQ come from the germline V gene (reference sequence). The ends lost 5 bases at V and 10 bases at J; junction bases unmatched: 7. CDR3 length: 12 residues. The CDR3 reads CASSVGQGNQYF. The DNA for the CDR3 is TGTGCCAGCAGCGTAGGACAGGGAAATCAGTACTTC.

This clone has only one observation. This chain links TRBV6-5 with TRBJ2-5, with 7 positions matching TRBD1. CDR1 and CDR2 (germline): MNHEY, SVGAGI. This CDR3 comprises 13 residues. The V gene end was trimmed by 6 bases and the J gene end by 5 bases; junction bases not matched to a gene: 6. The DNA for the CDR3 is TGTGCCAGCAGGGGTTCCAGGGGGGAGACCCAGTACTTC. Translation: CASRGSRGETQYF.

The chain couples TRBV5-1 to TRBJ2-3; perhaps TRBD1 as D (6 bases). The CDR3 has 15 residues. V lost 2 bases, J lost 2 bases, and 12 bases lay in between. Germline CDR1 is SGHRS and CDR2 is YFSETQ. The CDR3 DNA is TGCGCCAGCAGCTTAATCCGACAGGTCACAGATACGCAGTATTTT. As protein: CASSLIRQVTDTQYF. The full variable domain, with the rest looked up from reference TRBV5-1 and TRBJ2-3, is KAGVTQTPRYLIKTRGQQVTLSCSPISGHRSVSWYQQTPGQGLQFLFEYFSETQRNKGNFPGRFSGRQFSNSRSEMNVSTLELGDSALYLCASSLIRQVTDTQYFGPGTRLTVL.

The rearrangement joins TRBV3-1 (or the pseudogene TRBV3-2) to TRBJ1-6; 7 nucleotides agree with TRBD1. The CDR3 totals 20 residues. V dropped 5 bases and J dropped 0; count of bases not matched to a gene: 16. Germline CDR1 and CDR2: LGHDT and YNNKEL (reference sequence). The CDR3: CASSFPRDSHRSSYNSPLHF. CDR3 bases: TGTGCCAGCAGCTTCCCCCGGGACAGCCATCGTAGCTCCTATAATTCACCCCTCCACTTT.